Listed here are 20 T cell receptor beta chains from one sample, sequenced in a study of PD-1 blockade in mismatch repair-deficient tumors. TCRdb's table, derived via immunoSEQ multiplex PCR, lists solely in-frame clones and lacks some. The table includes 100,000 to 150,000 clones, 70% to 90% detected once. The specimen was peripheral blood, collected 44 weeks after starting pembrolizumab. The receptors derive from an adult with mismatch repair-deficient cancer.

This rearrangement joins TRBV6-5 to TRBJ2-1; 8 bases are shared with TRBD2. Germline V gene lookup returns CDR1 MNHEY and CDR2 SVGAGI. CDR3 length: 14 residues. The ends lost 6 bases at V and 4 bases at J; junction bases unmatched: 5. CDR3 region: CASRVAGTYNEQFF. CDR3 sequence (DNA): TGTGCCAGCAGAGTAGCGGGAACATACAATGAGCAGTTCTTC.

V usage is TRBV10-3 and J usage is TRBJ2-2, with 9 bases lining up with TRBD2. This CDR3 is built from 17 residues. V lost 1 base, J lost 5 bases, and 8 bases stayed unmatched. Germline assignment: CDR1 ENHRY and CDR2 SYGVKD. The CDR3 region is CAISEWRSGGNTGELFF. The DNA for the CDR3 is TGTGCCATCAGTGAGTGGAGGAGCGGGGGGAATACCGGGGAGCTGTTTTTT.

V is TRBV5-1 and J is TRBJ2-7; 7 nucleotides align to TRBD1. CDR3 length: 15 amino acids. Looked up from germline, CDR1 is SGHRS and CDR2 is YFSETQ. V dropped 2 bases and J dropped 3; count of bases not matched to a gene: 8. The CDR3 here is CASSFLRDRDYEQYF. The CDR3 region has the DNA TGCGCCAGCAGCTTCCTCCGGGACAGAGACTACGAGCAGTACTTC.

The chain uses TRBV30 and TRBJ2-7; TRBD2 aligns across 14 bases. V lost 4 bases and J lost 3; bases outside the gene matches: 11. Germline V gene data show CDR1 as GTSNPN and CDR2 as SVGIG (reference sequence). This CDR3 contains 17 residues. CDR3 sequence reads: CAWNAPGLAGDLYEQYF. The CDR3 DNA sequence: TGTGCCTGGAATGCCCCGGGACTAGCGGGAGACCTCTACGAGCAGTACTTC.

This clone occurred once. The chain carries TRBV9 and TRBJ2-2; D perhaps matches TRBD2 (6 bases). Between the trimmed V and J ends, which lost 3 bases and 11 bases, there was a span of 23 bases. Germline V CDR1 and CDR2: SGDLS, YYNGEE. This CDR3 spans 16 amino acids. CDR3 DNA sequence: TGTGCCAGCAGCGGTAGTCCCGGGAGTAGAGCCAGCGAGCTGTTTTTT. The encoded protein is CASSGSPGSRASELFF.

This chain connects TRBV28 to TRBJ2-3, with 7 bases that match TRBD2. The CDR3 totals 16 residues. V was pared by 2 bases and J by 0 bases, with 5 bases of the junction left unmatched. Germline assignment: CDR1 MDHEN and CDR2 SYDVKM. CDR3 in DNA: TGTGCCAGCAGTTTACCCCTAGCGGTTAGCACAGATACGCAGTATTTT. This sequence encodes CASSLPLAVSTDTQYF.

The J gene is TRBJ2-1, the V gene TRBV13, with 10 bases identical to TRBD2. Germline V gene lookup returns CDR1 PRHDT and CDR2 FYEKMQ (reference sequence). The CDR3 is made up of 16 amino acids. Losses at the gene ends were 0 bases for V and 1 base for J; bases not matched to a gene: 0. This CDR3 reads CASSLGAGGSYNEQFF. The CDR3 nucleotides are TGTGCCAGCAGCTTAGGAGCGGGAGGGTCCTACAATGAGCAGTTCTTC.

The V call is TRBV27, the J call TRBJ1-1, with TRBD1 identical over 7 bases. This CDR3 region has 12 residues. V shed 4 bases, J shed 7 bases, and the junction held 3 bases outside the gene matches. Germline V gene data show CDR1 as MNHEY and CDR2 as SMNVEV (reference sequence). CDR3 in DNA: TGTGCCAGCAGTTCGTGGACAGGTGAAGCTTTCTTT. Amino acids: CASSSWTGEAFF.

V gene TRBV18 combines with J gene TRBJ2-3, with 11 bases matching TRBD2. From germline, CDR1 is KGHSH and CDR2 LQKENI. There are 16 residues in the CDR3. Germline trimming cut 2 bases from V and 1 base from J; bases unmatched to any gene: 2. This CDR3 reads CASSPRGLAGTDTQYF. CDR3 in DNA: TGTGCCAGCTCACCAAGGGGACTAGCGGGCACAGATACGCAGTATTTT.

The V and J genes are TRBV4-1 and TRBJ2-7; D might be TRBD1 (5 bases). The CDR3 runs to 14 residues. V was clipped by 3 bases and J by 3 bases, with 12 bases between them. From germline, CDR1 is MGHRA and CDR2 YSYEKL. The CDR3 here is CASSQGHYLYEQYF. Here the CDR3 DNA reads TGCGCCAGCAGCCAGGGGCACTACCTCTACGAGCAGTACTTC.

The rearrangement joins TRBV9 to TRBJ2-3; D is possibly TRBD2 (5 bases). Germline CDR1 reads SGDLS; CDR2 reads YYNGEE. V dropped 4 bases and J dropped 2 bases, with 17 bases sitting between them. The CDR3 length is 16 residues. The CDR3 DNA follows: TGTGCCAGCAGCCCTCGCGTGGGAGCGGACACAGATACGCAGTATTTT. Translating gives CASSPRVGADTDTQYF.

V gene TRBV5-1 combines with J gene TRBJ2-2, with D uncertain. Germline-derived CDR1 and CDR2 are SGHRS and YFSETQ. Trimming pared 1 base from V and 4 bases from J, leaving 8 bases between. This CDR3 spans 14 amino acids. CDR3 bases: TGCGCCAGCAGCTTGAGTTCAATCACCGGGGAGCTGTTTTTT. Protein product: CASSLSSITGELFF.

The chain carries TRBV28 and TRBJ2-3; 8 bases are a match to TRBD1. The CDR3 has 22 amino acids. The ends lost 1 base at V and 2 bases at J; junction bases unmatched: 23. Germline V gene data show CDR1 as MDHEN and CDR2 as SYDVKM. The CDR3 sequence: CASSLLPKIPFRDRRYTDTQYF. The CDR3 nucleotides read TGTGCCAGCAGTTTATTACCTAAAATCCCCTTCCGGGACAGGAGATACACAGATACGCAGTATTTT.

This clone was observed once. The rearrangement uses TRBV4-1 and TRBJ1-5; TRBD1 might be the D (5 bases). The germline V gene encodes CDR1 MGHRA and CDR2 YSYEKL. The ends were cut back, 1 base at V and 2 bases at J, with 12 bases in the middle. The CDR3 contains 16 residues. Here the CDR3 DNA reads TGCGCCAGCAGCCAAGGTGGGGGGTTTGGCAATCAGCCCCAGCATTTT. Residues: CASSQGGGFGNQPQHF.

The chain is built from TRBV7-2 and TRBJ2-2; TRBD2 agrees at 13 bases. The germline V gene has CDR1 SGHTA and CDR2 FQGNSA. This CDR3 spans 17 amino acids. J lost 0 bases, V lost 4 bases, and 2 bases had no gene match. The CDR3 DNA reads TGTGCCAGCAGCTCCGGGACTAGCGGGGCGAACACCGGGGAGCTGTTTTTT. Amino acids: CASSSGTSGANTGELFF.

V is TRBV7-9 and J is TRBJ1-1; maybe TRBD1 (5 bases). CDR1 is SEHNR, CDR2 FQNEAQ, per germline (reference sequence). The CDR3 is 17 amino acids. Trimming stripped 5 bases from V and 3 bases from J, with 22 bases between. Written as DNA, the CDR3 is TGTGCCAGCAGCCCCGTTCAGGGCCGTAATGGGGACACTGAAGCTTTCTTT. This translates into CASSPVQGRNGDTEAFF.

This chain links TRBV7-9 with TRBJ2-7; 8 bases fit TRBD2. The CDR3 spans 15 residues. Germline V lookup: CDR1 SEHNR, CDR2 FQNEAQ (reference sequence). With V trimmed by 2 bases and J by 3 bases, 6 bases remained unmatched. This chain's CDR3 is CASSLLREGLYEQYF. For the CDR3, the DNA is TGTGCCAGCAGCTTATTACGGGAGGGCCTCTACGAGCAGTACTTC.

The V gene is TRBV4-1, the J gene TRBJ2-7; D is undetermined. Germline V CDR1 and CDR2: MGHRA, YSYEKL. Trimming left V 1 base short and J 3 bases short, with 7 bases between. The CDR3 covers 13 residues. The CDR3 protein is CASSQVPDYEQYF. The CDR3 region has the DNA TGCGCCAGCAGCCAAGTTCCAGACTACGAGCAGTACTTC.

V usage is TRBV25-1 and J usage is TRBJ1-2; D may be TRBD1 (5 bases). This CDR3 is built from 13 residues. V was clipped by 4 bases and J by 4 bases, with 10 bases between them. Per germline, CDR1 MGHDK and CDR2 SYGVNS. The CDR3 protein is CASSAGLAYGYTF. The CDR3 DNA reads as TGTGCCAGCAGTGCAGGGTTAGCCTATGGCTACACCTTC.

This sequence joins TRBV28 and TRBJ2-7; TRBD2 aligns across 7 bases. V was clipped by 4 bases and J by 0 bases; unmatched bases: 18. The CDR3 sequence is 19 residues long. Germline loops: CDR1 MDHEN, CDR2 SYDVKM. Here the CDR3 DNA reads TGTGCCAGCAGTTCCTTCCACATACTAGCGCTCCAAAGCTCCTACGAGCAGTACTTC. Amino acids: CASSSFHILALQSSYEQYF. Full variable domain (remainder filled in from reference TRBV28 and TRBJ2-7): DVKVTQSSRYLVKRTGEKVFLECVQDMDHENMFWYRQDPGLGLRLIYFSYDVKMKEKGDIPEGYSVSREKKERFSLILESASTNQTSMYLCASSSFHILALQSSYEQYFGPGTRLTVT.